This T cell receptor beta chain was documented in a study of CD8 T cells in ankylosing spondylitis. This clonotype was observed at least ten times. The antigen is not known. TCRdb re-analysed the 5' RACE reads in MiXCR, keeping a single row per CDR3 protein. The profile shows some 54,000 distinct CDR3 sequences, less than 8.5% of them singletons. Findings and limits, study-wide: Significant enrichment of disease-linked clones was reportedly seen in matched ankylosing spondylitis synovial fluid.

Trimming removed 0 bases at V and 4 bases at J, with 7 bases between. The CDR3 is made up of 14 amino acids. CDR1 and CDR2 from the germline V gene are MNHEY and SVGAGI. Sequences were obtained from blood, either unsorted or a sorted T cell fraction (not recorded which). The receptor was isolated from a female donor with ankylosing spondylitis or in good health (not recorded which). This rearrangement joins TRBV6-5 to TRBJ1-5; D remains ambiguous. CDR3 residues: CASSYSRFNQPQHF. The CDR3 bases are TGTGCCAGCAGTTACTCGAGATTTAATCAGCCCCAGCATTTT.